The 24 T cell receptor beta chains below were found in one sample sequenced in a study of blood T cell repertoires in COVID-19. The data were produced by immunoSEQ multiplex PCR, yet TCRdb's version contains in-frame clones alone and is incomplete. In the table there are about 58,000 clones, roughly 90% of which are singletons. Source material: peripheral blood. These receptors were collected from an older woman with active COVID-19.

The genes are TRBV19 and TRBJ1-4; 8 bases match TRBD1. The CDR3 sequence is 14 residues long. Germline V gene lookup returns CDR1 LNHDA and CDR2 SQIVND (reference sequence). The trim removed 6 bases at V and 6 bases at J, leaving 6 bases unmatched. In nucleotides, the CDR3 is TGTGCCAGTAGACAACAGGGGGAGGATGAAAAACTGTTTTTT. Encoded protein: CASRQQGEDEKLFF.

The chain has TRBV9 and TRBJ1-2; perhaps TRBD1 as D (6 bases). This CDR3 region has 15 residues. CDR1 and CDR2 from the germline V gene are SGDLS and YYNGEE. The ends were cut back, 2 bases at V and 4 bases at J, with 15 bases in the middle. The CDR3 loop is CASSVSLGGSYGYTF. The CDR3 DNA reads TGTGCCAGCAGCGTGTCTTTAGGGGGTAGCTATGGCTACACCTTC. The full variable domain, with the rest looked up from reference TRBV9 and TRBJ1-2, is DSGVTQTPKHLITATGQRVTLRCSPRSGDLSVYWYQQSLDQGLQFLIQYYNGEERAKGNILERFSAQQFPDLHSELNLSSLELGDSALYFCASSVSLGGSYGYTFGSGTRLTVV.

The chain carries TRBV12-3 or TRBV12-4 and TRBJ1-2; no clear D. The CDR3 is made up of 12 amino acids. V lost 10 bases and J 7 bases, leaving 16 bases between the germline ends. Here the CDR3 DNA reads TGTGCCATCTCGGAGTGGTTAGGTGGCTACACCTTC. It is translated as CAISEWLGGYTF.

The rearrangement uses TRBV10-1 and TRBJ2-7; 9 bases match TRBD1. Germline CDR1 and CDR2: WNHNN and SYGVQD (reference sequence). The V and J ends lost 5 bases and 2 bases, in that order; junction bases with no gene match: 7. CDR3 length: 15 residues. In DNA, the CDR3 is TGCGCCAGCAGTCTCCGGACAGGGGTCCCCTACGAGCAGTACTTC. This gives the protein CASSLRTGVPYEQYF.

V gene TRBV2 combines with J gene TRBJ2-5; 7 positions agree with TRBD1. Trimming at V came to 6 bases and at J to 2 bases, leaving 9 bases not matched to a gene. This CDR3 contains 15 residues. Germline V gene lookup returns CDR1 SNHLY and CDR2 FYNNEI. The CDR3 DNA sequence: TGTGCCAGCAGCGTGGGGACAGTGGGGCAAGAGACCCAGTACTTC. Encoded protein: CASSVGTVGQETQYF.

The rearrangement joins TRBV6-2 or TRBV6-3 to TRBJ2-5; 10 bases are a match to TRBD1. CDR1 and CDR2 (germline): MNHEY, SVGEGT. V gave up 1 base and J gave up 4 bases; unmatched junction bases: 6. The CDR3 covers 16 residues. As DNA, the CDR3 is TGTGCCAGCAGTTACTGGGGACAGGGGTCGGGAGAGACCCAGTACTTC. Amino acids: CASSYWGQGSGETQYF.

V gene TRBV7-9 combines with J gene TRBJ1-2; 7 nucleotides match TRBD1. The CDR3 runs 14 residues. Germline lookup yields CDR1 SEHNR and CDR2 FQNEAQ (reference sequence). Trimming at V came to 1 base and at J to 8 bases, leaving 7 bases not matched to a gene. This chain's CDR3 is CASSLENRGRGYTF. The CDR3 nucleotides read TGTGCCAGCAGCTTAGAAAACAGGGGTCGGGGCTACACCTTC.

Written as DNA, the CDR3 is TGTGCCAGCAGGTGGGGTTCGGGGGCTAACTATGGCTACACCTTC. This encodes CASRWGSGANYGYTF. V gene TRBV28 combines with J gene TRBJ1-2; maybe TRBD1 (5 bases). Trimming removed 6 bases at V and 0 bases at J, with 14 bases between. The CDR3 is 15 residues long. Germline values: CDR1 MDHEN, CDR2 SYDVKM.

The rearrangement joins TRBV19 to TRBJ2-7; D is perhaps TRBD1 (5 bases). With 4 bases removed from V and 2 bases from J, the gap between germline ends came to 9 bases. Germline-derived CDR1 and CDR2 are LNHDA and SQIVND (reference sequence). This CDR3 region has 13 residues. The CDR3 loop reads CASSTQGAYEQYF. The CDR3 DNA reads as TGTGCCAGTAGTACCCAGGGCGCCTACGAGCAGTACTTC.

The V and J genes are TRBV18 and TRBJ1-4; TRBD1 might be the D (5 bases). CDR3 length: 13 residues. V shed 2 bases and J shed 5 bases, with 6 bases lying between them. Germline values: CDR1 KGHSH, CDR2 LQKENI. CDR3 protein: CASSPKGNEKLFF. The DNA of the CDR3 is TGTGCCAGCTCACCAAAGGGGAATGAAAAACTGTTTTTT.

The V gene is TRBV2, the J gene TRBJ2-7; tentatively, D is TRBD1 (6 bases). Germline assignment: CDR1 SNHLY and CDR2 FYNNEI. The CDR3 has 15 residues. V lost 2 bases to trimming and J lost 6 bases, with 17 bases between them. The CDR3 DNA is TGTGCCAGCAGTGAATTGGGGGCAGGGGAAGGCGAGCAGTACTTC. Encoded protein: CASSELGAGEGEQYF.

CDR3 protein: CASSALSEWLGQGAAFF. Here the CDR3 DNA reads TGTGCCAGCAGCGCTCTATCGGAGTGGCTAGGACAGGGTGCGGCTTTCTTT. The V and J genes are TRBV9 and TRBJ1-1, with 8 positions matching TRBD1. The CDR3 is 17 amino acids. Trimming removed 3 bases from V and 11 bases from J; junction bases left unmatched: 21. Germline CDR1 is SGDLS and CDR2 is YYNGEE.

This clone was observed a single time. The rearrangement uses TRBV6-5 and TRBJ2-1; tentative D call: TRBD1 (6 bases). The CDR3 is 14 amino acids. Trimming took off 1 base at V and 9 bases at J, with 13 bases between the two ends. Germline V gene lookup returns CDR1 MNHEY and CDR2 SVGAGI. The DNA for the CDR3 is TGTGCCAGCAGTTACTTACAGGGAATAAGTGAGCAGTTCTTC. Protein sequence: CASSYLQGISEQFF.

V and J are TRBV2 and TRBJ1-2, with D unresolved. V was cut by 4 bases and J by 0 bases, with 6 bases left in between. CDR3 size: 13 residues. Germline CDR1 is SNHLY and CDR2 is FYNNEI. Here the CDR3 DNA reads TGTGCCAGCAGTGTCCAGTCTAACTATGGCTACACCTTC. Its translation: CASSVQSNYGYTF.

The chain combines TRBV27 with TRBJ1-4, with a tentative D call TRBD1 (6 bases). This CDR3 is built from 15 residues. The V gene's germline CDR1 is MNHEY and CDR2 SMNVEV (reference sequence). V was trimmed by 7 bases and J by 3 bases, leaving 15 bases between them. The CDR3 DNA reads as TGTGCCAGCAATTCTCAGGGGTTGTCTAATGAAAAACTGTTTTTT. Its protein is CASNSQGLSNEKLFF.

The chain employs TRBV5-4 and TRBJ1-2, with D tentatively TRBD1 (6 bases). Germline-derived CDR1 and CDR2 are SGHNT and YYREEE (reference sequence). This CDR3 contains 13 residues. Trimming shortened V by 5 bases and J by 8 bases, and 16 bases separated the two germline ends. The chain's CDR3 is CASSEGGVVGYTF. The CDR3, as DNA: TGTGCCAGCAGTGAGGGGGGGGTTGTCGGCTACACCTTC.

The chain is built from TRBV19 and TRBJ1-1; the D gene is possibly TRBD1 (6 bases). The CDR3 has 11 residues. The V end lost 7 bases, the J end lost 10 bases, and 13 bases lay between the germline ends. CDR1 is LNHDA and CDR2 is SQIVND in the germline V gene (reference sequence). The CDR3 nucleotides are TGTGCCAGTACCCAGACAGGCCGAGCTTTCTTT. Protein: CASTQTGRAFF.

V and J are TRBV7-2 and TRBJ2-5, with TRBD2 matching 8 bases. This CDR3 spans 15 amino acids. Per the germline V gene, CDR1 is SGHTA and CDR2 is FQGNSA. The V segment lost 4 bases and the J segment 2 bases; nucleotides outside the gene matches: 6. CDR3 region: CASSSETSGQETQYF. CDR3 in DNA: TGTGCCAGCAGCTCAGAAACTAGCGGTCAAGAGACCCAGTACTTC.

As DNA, the CDR3 is TGTGCCAGCAGCTTGGGGGACAGGGGGCGGAACACCATATATTTT. Translation: CASSLGDRGRNTIYF. The rearrangement uses TRBV7-6 and TRBJ1-3; 12 nucleotides line up with TRBD1. This CDR3 has 15 residues. V was pared by 3 bases and J by 7 bases, with 4 bases of the junction left unmatched. Germline values: CDR1 SGHVS, CDR2 FNYEAQ.

The chain joins TRBV10-3 to TRBJ1-1; 10 bases align to TRBD1. There are 14 residues in the CDR3. Germline V gene lookup returns CDR1 ENHRY and CDR2 SYGVKD. The V and J ends lost 6 bases and 4 bases, in that order; junction bases with no gene match: 5. In nucleotides, the CDR3 is TGTGCCATCAGCTACGACAGGGGGCCCACTGAAGCTTTCTTT. Translated, it gives CAISYDRGPTEAFF.

The rearrangement links TRBV4-3 to TRBJ2-1; 8 bases map to TRBD2. Trimming took 1 base from V and 7 from J; bases not matched to a gene: 9. The CDR3 consists of 16 residues. From germline, CDR1 is LGHNA and CDR2 YSLEER. CDR3 sequence (DNA): TGCGCCAGCAGCCAAGGGTCGGGGGGGCCGGGTAATGAGCAGTTCTTC. As protein: CASSQGSGGPGNEQFF.

The chain joins TRBV5-1 to TRBJ2-3; possible D gene TRBD2, 6 bases. Germline CDR1 and CDR2: SGHRS and YFSETQ. The V end lost 4 bases, the J end lost 6 bases, and 12 bases lay between the germline ends. This CDR3 has 13 amino acids. In DNA, the CDR3 is TGCGCCAGCAGCATCGGGACTCGTGATACGCAGTATTTT. Translated: CASSIGTRDTQYF.

The chain recombines TRBV7-2 with TRBJ2-7; 7 nucleotides line up with TRBD2. Germline V gives CDR1 SGHTA, CDR2 FQGNSA. With V trimmed by 2 bases and J by 1 base, 8 bases remained unmatched. The CDR3 is 16 amino acids. Written as DNA, the CDR3 is TGTGCCAGCAGCTTAACTAGCGCGGGGAGTTCCTACGAGCAGTACTTC. Its translation: CASSLTSAGSSYEQYF. The full variable domain, in which reference TRBV7-2 and TRBJ2-7 provide the parts outside the CDR3, is GAGVSQSPSNKVTEKGKDVELRCDPISGHTALYWYRQSLGQGLEFLIYFQGNSAPDKSGLPSDRFSAERTGGSVSTLTIQRTQQEDSAVYLCASSLTSAGSSYEQYFGPGTRLTVT.

V and J are TRBV5-1 and TRBJ1-6; unclear D gene. Trimming took off 1 base at V and 6 bases at J, with 11 bases between the two ends. The V gene's germline CDR1 is SGHRS and CDR2 YFSETQ. The CDR3 contains 15 residues. CDR3 loop: CASSLLGEGNSPLHF. In DNA, the CDR3 is TGCGCCAGCAGCTTGTTGGGAGAAGGTAATTCACCCCTCCACTTT.